This T cell receptor beta chain was obtained from a study of blood T cell repertoires in COVID-19. About the study: The United States, Italy and Spain provided the acute and convalescent COVID-19 samples. Nucleic acid was either cDNA or gDNA, and it came from T cells, B-cell-depleted T cells, or PBMCs.

V was trimmed by 6 bases and J by 8 bases, leaving 13 bases between them. The CDR3 sequence is 12 residues long. Germline assignment: CDR1 MNHEY and CDR2 SVGAGI. Profiling relied on immunoSEQ multiplex PCR, and the TCRdb table lists in-frame clones only, not all of them. The repertoire holds around 99,000 clones, with roughly 80% as singletons. V is TRBV6-5 and J is TRBJ1-2; D perhaps matches TRBD1 (6 bases). The specimen sequenced was peripheral blood. This receptor was obtained from a woman in her sixties with acute or convalescent COVID-19. CDR3 bases: TGTGCCAGCAGCTCCAGGGGCGACGGCTACACCTTC. Translated: CASSSRGDGYTF.